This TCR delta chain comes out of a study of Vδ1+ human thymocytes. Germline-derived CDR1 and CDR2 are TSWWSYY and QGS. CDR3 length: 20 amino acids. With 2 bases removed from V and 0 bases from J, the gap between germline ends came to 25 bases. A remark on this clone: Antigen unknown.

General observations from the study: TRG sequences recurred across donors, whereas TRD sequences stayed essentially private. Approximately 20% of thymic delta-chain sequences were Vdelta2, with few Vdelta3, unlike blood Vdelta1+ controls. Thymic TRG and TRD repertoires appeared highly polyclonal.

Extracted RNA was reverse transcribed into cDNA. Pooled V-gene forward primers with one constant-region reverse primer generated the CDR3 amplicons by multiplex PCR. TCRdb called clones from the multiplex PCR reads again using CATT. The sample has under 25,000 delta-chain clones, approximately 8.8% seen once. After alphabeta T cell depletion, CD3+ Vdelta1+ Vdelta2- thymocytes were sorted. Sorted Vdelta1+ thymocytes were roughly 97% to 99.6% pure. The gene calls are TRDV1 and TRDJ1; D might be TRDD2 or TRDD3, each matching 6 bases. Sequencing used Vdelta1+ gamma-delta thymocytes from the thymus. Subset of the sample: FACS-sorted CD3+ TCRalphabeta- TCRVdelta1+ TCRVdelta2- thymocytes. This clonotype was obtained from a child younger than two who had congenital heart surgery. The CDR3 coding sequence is TGTGCTCTTGGGGAAACTTGGCCTTCCGATAGAACTGGGTACACCGATAAACTCATCTTT. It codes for CALGETWPSDRTGYTDKLIF.